The source of this T cell receptor beta chain is a study of T cells expressing NK-cell markers. TCRdb re-called the 5' RACE reads and catalogs CDR3 proteins one per entry, DNA excluded. Its clone listing holds 500,000 to 700,000 distinct CDR3 sequences. The sequence was obtained from a man aged 18 to 29 in good health. The sequencing input was blood T cells: a sorted CD56 or NKG2C T cell subset, CD4+ or CD8+ T cells, or bulk PBMC T cells (not recorded which).

The chain's CDR3 is CASSPSRAPTDTQYF. V is TRBV7-8 and J is TRBJ2-3; lacking DNA, the TRBD1 call made by TCRdb goes unchecked. The CDR3 length is 15 residues. Germline CDR1 is SGHVS and CDR2 is FQNEAQ.